This T cell receptor beta chain is from a study of cytotoxic CD8 clonotypes in ibrutinib-treated CLL. This table comes from immunoSEQ multiplex PCR, and its TCRdb copy is limited to in-frame clones, with some not included. This table holds fewer than 300,000 clones, roughly four fifths found once. The CDR3 has 15 amino acids. The germline V and J ends were trimmed by 0 bases and 3 bases, with 12 bases remaining between them. CDR1 and CDR2 from the germline V gene are SGHDT and YYEEEE. The sample consisted of PBMCs, taken at disease progression, from a patient treated with ibrutinib. The TCR originated in a human donor with chronic lymphocytic leukemia. V is TRBV5-6 and J is TRBJ1-1, with D possibly TRBD1 on 6 matching bases. The CDR3 DNA follows: TGTGCCAGCAGCTTGGTCGGGGGCACGGACACTGAAGCTTTCTTT. Encoded protein: CASSLVGGTDTEAFF.